Below, 9 T cell receptor beta chains from the same sample are listed, as sequenced in a study of cytomegalovirus exposure and HLA in healthy donors (dated by TCRdb to the late 2010s). The protocol used for the library was the immunoSEQ multiplex PCR assay. The source is immuneACCESS, and TCRdb retained only in-frame sequences with V and J called. Part of the clones is not carried over; for the studies checked, unresolved V genes explain less than half of this, and the remainder is unexplained. Present in this sample are around 150,000 clones, 88% of which were seen just once. The ten largest clones take up around 8% of the sample. What was sequenced was PBMCs. These receptors were taken from a woman aged 18 to 35 in good health and CMV-seropositive.

The chain joins TRBV6-1 to TRBJ1-1, with D perhaps matching TRBD1 (5 bases). CDR1 is MNHNS and CDR2 is SASEGT in the germline V gene. The V end lost 2 bases, the J end lost 1 base, and 5 bases lay between the germline ends. The CDR3 loop spans 13 amino acids. In DNA form, the CDR3 reads TGTGCCAGCAGTGAAAGGGGGAACACTGAAGCTTTCTTT. Its protein product is CASSERGNTEAFF.

This clone was counted between two and nine times. The chain has TRBV9 and TRBJ1-1; D uncertain. CDR3 length equals 14 residues. Germline CDR1 reads SGDLS; CDR2 reads YYNGEE. Trimming left V 0 bases short and J 1 base short, with 7 bases between. CDR3 residues: CASSVGARNTEAFF. The CDR3 bases are TGTGCCAGCAGCGTAGGGGCAAGGAACACTGAAGCTTTCTTT.

V and J are TRBV30 and TRBJ1-2, with 8 bases that match TRBD1. The CDR3 sequence is 13 residues long. The germline V gene has CDR1 GTSNPN and CDR2 SVGIG (reference sequence). V gave up 5 bases and J gave up 0 bases; unmatched junction bases: 2. The CDR3 sequence is CAWRDRTNYGYTF. DNA of the CDR3: TGTGCCTGGCGGGACAGGACTAACTATGGCTACACCTTC. The full variable domain, rest sourced from reference TRBV30 and TRBJ1-2, is SQTIHQWPATLVQPVGSPLSLECTVEGTSNPNLYWYRQAAGRGLQLLFYSVGIGQISSEVPQNLSASRPQDRQFILSSKKLLLSDSGFYLCAWRDRTNYGYTFGSGTRLTVV.

For this clone: Germline and junction disagree at one end, which may indicate a read error. The genes are TRBV7-7 and TRBJ2-1, with unresolved D. Germline assignment: CDR1 SSHAT and CDR2 FNYEAQ (reference sequence). The CDR3 extends over 15 amino acids. For the CDR3, the DNA is TGTGCTAGCAGCACCTCATCGGTTGGTATCGGTGAGCAGTTCTTC. This sequence encodes CASSTSSVGIGEQFF.

The chain's CDR3 is CAISAQYTEAFF. CDR3 coding DNA: TGTGCCATCAGTGCCCAGTACACTGAAGCTTTCTTT. V usage is TRBV10-3 and J usage is TRBJ1-1; D gene ambiguous. Looked up from germline, CDR1 is ENHRY and CDR2 is SYGVKD. V was cut by 4 bases and J by 3 bases, with 6 bases left in between. The CDR3 extends over 12 amino acids.

The CDR3 sequence: CASSLFTTGEGSPLHF. Written as DNA, the CDR3 is TGCGCCAGCAGCCTCTTTACGACAGGGGAAGGTTCACCCCTCCACTTT. The rearrangement joins TRBV4-1 to TRBJ1-6, with 8 bases fitting TRBD1. The CDR3 consists of 16 residues. The germline CDR1 and CDR2 sequences are MGHRA and YSYEKL. Trimming at V came to 4 bases and at J to 9 bases, leaving 11 bases not matched to a gene.

The table lists this clone with a count of one. The chain uses TRBV18 and TRBJ2-7; a weak D match, TRBD1 (6 bases). The germline V gene encodes CDR1 KGHSH and CDR2 LQKENI. Trimming left V 4 bases short and J 4 bases short, with 14 bases between. The CDR3 length is 14 residues. The CDR3 protein is CASSLSGQLYEQYF. The CDR3 DNA reads as TGTGCCAGCTCACTCTCCGGACAGCTATACGAGCAGTACTTC.

The chain links TRBV7-2 to TRBJ1-5; the D gene is possibly TRBD1 (6 bases). CDR1 and CDR2 from the germline V gene are SGHTA and FQGNSA. Deletions cut 5 bases from V and 2 bases from J, with 13 bases between. This CDR3 contains 15 residues. This CDR3 reads CASSKQGRGNQPQHF. DNA for the CDR3: TGTGCCAGCAGCAAACAGGGTCGTGGCAATCAGCCCCAGCATTTT.

This clone was seen only a few times. The chain employs TRBV10-2 and TRBJ1-5; unclear D gene. This CDR3 contains 12 residues. The V end lost 3 bases, the J end lost 6 bases, and 6 bases lay between the germline ends. Germline values: CDR1 WSHSY, CDR2 SAAADI. DNA for the CDR3: TGCGCCAGCAGTGACGGGGTTCAGCCCCAGCATTTT. Encoded protein: CASSDGVQPQHF.